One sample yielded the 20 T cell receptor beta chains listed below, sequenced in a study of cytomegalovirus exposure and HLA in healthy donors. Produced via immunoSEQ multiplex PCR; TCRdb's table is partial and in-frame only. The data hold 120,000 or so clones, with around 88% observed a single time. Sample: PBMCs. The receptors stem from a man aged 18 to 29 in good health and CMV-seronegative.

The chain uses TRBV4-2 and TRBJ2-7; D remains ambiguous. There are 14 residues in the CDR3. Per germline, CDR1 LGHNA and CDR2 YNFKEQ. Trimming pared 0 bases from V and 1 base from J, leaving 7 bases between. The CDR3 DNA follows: TGTGCCAGCAGCCAAGAGGCCGATTCCTACGAGCAGTACTTC. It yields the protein CASSQEADSYEQYF.

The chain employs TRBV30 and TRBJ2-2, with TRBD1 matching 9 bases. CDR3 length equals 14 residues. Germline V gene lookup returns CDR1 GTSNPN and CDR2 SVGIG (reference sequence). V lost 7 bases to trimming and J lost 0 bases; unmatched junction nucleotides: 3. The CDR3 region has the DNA TGTGCCTTCCGGACAGGGGCGAACACCGGGGAGCTGTTTTTT. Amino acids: CAFRTGANTGELFF.

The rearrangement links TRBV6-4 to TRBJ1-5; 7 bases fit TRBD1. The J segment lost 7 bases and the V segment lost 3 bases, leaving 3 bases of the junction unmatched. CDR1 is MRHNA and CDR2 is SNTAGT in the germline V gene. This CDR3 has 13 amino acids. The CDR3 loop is CASSETGAQPQHF. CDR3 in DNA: TGTGCCAGCAGTGAAACAGGGGCCCAGCCCCAGCATTTT.

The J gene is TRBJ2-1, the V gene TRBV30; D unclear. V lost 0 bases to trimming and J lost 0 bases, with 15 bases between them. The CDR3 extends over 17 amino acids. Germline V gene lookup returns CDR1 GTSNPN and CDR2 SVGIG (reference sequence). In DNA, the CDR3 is TGTGCCTGGAGTGTTCCGATGCTAGAGAGCTCCTACAATGAGCAGTTCTTC. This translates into CAWSVPMLESSYNEQFF.

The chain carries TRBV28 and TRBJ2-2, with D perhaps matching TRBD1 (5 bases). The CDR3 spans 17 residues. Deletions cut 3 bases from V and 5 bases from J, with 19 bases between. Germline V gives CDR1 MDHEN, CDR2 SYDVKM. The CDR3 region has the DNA TGTGCCAGCAGTTTCCCCCACGGCAGGGATCTTACCGGGGAGCTGTTTTTT. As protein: CASSFPHGRDLTGELFF.

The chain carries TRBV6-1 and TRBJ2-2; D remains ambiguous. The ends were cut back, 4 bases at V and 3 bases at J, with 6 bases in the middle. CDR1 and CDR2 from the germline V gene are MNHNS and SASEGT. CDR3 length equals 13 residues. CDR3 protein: CASSGHYTGELFF. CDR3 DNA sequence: TGTGCCAGCAGTGGACATTACACCGGGGAGCTGTTTTTT.

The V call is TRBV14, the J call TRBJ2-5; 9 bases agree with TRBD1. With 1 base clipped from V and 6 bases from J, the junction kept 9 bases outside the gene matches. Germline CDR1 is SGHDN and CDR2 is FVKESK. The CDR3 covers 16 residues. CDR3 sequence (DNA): TGTGCCAGCAGCCAAGGAGCGGGACAGGGCATGCAGACCCAGTACTTC. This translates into CASSQGAGQGMQTQYF.

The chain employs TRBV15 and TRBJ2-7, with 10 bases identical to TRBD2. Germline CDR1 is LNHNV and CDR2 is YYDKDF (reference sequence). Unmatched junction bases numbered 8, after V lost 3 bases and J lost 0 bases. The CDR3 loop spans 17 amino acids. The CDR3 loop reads CATSRAIAGGHSYEQYF. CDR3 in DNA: TGTGCCACCAGCAGGGCGATAGCGGGAGGCCACTCCTACGAGCAGTACTTC. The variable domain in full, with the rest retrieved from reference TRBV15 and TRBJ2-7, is DAMVIQNPRYQVTQFGKPVTLSCSQTLNHNVMYWYQQKSSQAPKLLFHYYDKDFNNEADTPDNFQSRRPNTSFCFLDIRSPGLGDTAMYLCATSRAIAGGHSYEQYFGPGTRLTVT.

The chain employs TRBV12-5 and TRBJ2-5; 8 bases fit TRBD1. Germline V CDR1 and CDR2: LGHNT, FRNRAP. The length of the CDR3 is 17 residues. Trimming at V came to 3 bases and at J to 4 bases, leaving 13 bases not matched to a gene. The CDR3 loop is CASGFSPGTGLGETQYF. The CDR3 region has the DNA TGTGCTAGTGGTTTCTCCCCCGGGACAGGTTTAGGAGAGACCCAGTACTTC.

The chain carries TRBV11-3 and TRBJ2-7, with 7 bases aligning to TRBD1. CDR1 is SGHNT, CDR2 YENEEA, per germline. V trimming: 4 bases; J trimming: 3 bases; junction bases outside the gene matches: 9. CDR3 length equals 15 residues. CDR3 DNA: TGTGCCAGCAGCTCGTACTTGGGACAGATCTACGAGCAGTACTTC. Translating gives CASSSYLGQIYEQYF.

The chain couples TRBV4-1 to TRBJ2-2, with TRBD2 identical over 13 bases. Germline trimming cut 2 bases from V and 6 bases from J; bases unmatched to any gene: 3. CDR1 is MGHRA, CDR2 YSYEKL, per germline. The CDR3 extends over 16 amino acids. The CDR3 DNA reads TGCGCCAGCAGCCAAACTAGCGGGAGGGCCTCCGGGGAGCTGTTTTTT. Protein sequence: CASSQTSGRASGELFF.

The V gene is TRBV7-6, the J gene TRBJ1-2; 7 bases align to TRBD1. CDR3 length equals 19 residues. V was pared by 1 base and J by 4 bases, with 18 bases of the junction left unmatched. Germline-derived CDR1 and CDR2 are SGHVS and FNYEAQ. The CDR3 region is CASSLGIKGASFESYGYTF. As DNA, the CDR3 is TGTGCCAGCAGCTTAGGAATTAAGGGGGCTTCGTTCGAGAGCTATGGCTACACCTTC.

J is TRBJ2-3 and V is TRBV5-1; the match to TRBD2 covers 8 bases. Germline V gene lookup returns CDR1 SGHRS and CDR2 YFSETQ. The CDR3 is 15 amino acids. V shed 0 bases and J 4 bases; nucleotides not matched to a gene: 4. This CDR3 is CASSLDLAGPDTQYF. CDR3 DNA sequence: TGCGCCAGCAGCTTGGATCTAGCGGGTCCAGATACGCAGTATTTT.

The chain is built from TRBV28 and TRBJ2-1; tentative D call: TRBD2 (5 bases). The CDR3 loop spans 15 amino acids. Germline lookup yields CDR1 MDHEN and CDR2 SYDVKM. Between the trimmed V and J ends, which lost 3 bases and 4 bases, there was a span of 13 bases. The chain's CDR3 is CASSLGGLSYNEQFF. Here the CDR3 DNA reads TGTGCCAGCAGTTTGGGCGGACTTAGTTACAATGAGCAGTTCTTC.

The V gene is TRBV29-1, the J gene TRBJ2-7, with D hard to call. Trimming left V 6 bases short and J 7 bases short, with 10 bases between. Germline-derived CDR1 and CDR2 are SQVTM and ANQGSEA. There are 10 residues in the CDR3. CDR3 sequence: CSVVFTEQYF. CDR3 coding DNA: TGCAGCGTAGTCTTTACAGAGCAGTACTTC.

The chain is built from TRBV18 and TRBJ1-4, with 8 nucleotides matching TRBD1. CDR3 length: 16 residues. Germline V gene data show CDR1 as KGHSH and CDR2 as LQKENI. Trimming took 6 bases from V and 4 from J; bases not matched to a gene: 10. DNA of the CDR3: TGTGCCAGCTCGTCAGGGACAGGCGCTCTTAATGAAAAACTGTTTTTT. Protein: CASSSGTGALNEKLFF.

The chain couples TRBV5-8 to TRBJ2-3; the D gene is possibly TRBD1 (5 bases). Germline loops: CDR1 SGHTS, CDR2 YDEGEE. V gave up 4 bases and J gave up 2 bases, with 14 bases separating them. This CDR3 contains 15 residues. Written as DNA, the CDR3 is TGTGCCAGCAGCCCTGTCAGGGTTTCCACAGATACGCAGTATTTT. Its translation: CASSPVRVSTDTQYF.

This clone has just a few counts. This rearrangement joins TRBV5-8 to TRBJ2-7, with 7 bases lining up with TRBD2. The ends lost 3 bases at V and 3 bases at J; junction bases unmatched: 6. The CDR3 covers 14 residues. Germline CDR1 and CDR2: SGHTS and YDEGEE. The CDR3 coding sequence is TGTGCCAGCAGCTGGGGGGGGACCAGCTACGAGCAGTACTTC. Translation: CASSWGGTSYEQYF.

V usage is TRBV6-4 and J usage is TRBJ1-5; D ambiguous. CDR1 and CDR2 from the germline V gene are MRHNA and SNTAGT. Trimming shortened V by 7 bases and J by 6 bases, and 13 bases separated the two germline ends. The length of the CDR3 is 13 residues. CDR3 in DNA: TGTGCCAGCATCCGACGGGGTGGTCAGCCCCAGCATTTT. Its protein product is CASIRRGGQPQHF.

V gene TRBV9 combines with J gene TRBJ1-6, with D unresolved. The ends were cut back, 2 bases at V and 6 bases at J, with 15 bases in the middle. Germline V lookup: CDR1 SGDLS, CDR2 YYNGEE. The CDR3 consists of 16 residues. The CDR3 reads CASSVQPQAGNSPLHF. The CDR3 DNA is TGTGCCAGCAGCGTCCAACCCCAGGCGGGTAATTCACCCCTCCACTTT. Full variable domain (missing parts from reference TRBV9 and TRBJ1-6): DSGVTQTPKHLITATGQRVTLRCSPRSGDLSVYWYQQSLDQGLQFLIQYYNGEERAKGNILERFSAQQFPDLHSELNLSSLELGDSALYFCASSVQPQAGNSPLHFGNGTRLTVT.